One sample yielded the 26 T cell receptor beta chains listed below, sequenced in a study of T cell changes during pregnancy in multiple sclerosis. Using immunoSEQ multiplex PCR, the repertoire was profiled, and TCRdb retains in-frame clones only, with some absent. The repertoire includes some 80,000 clones, more than 85% of them detected once, and more than 2.5% sits in the top ten. The sequences come from peripheral blood, collected in the first trimester of pregnancy. The source is a female donor with multiple sclerosis, enrolled in a pregnancy study.

Comments on this clone: The germline gene is not matched at one end of the junction; a read error may be the cause. V usage is TRBV27 and J usage is TRBJ1-1, with D maybe TRBD1 (5 bases). Germline V gene lookup returns CDR1 MNHEY and CDR2 SMNVEV (reference sequence). This CDR3 spans 14 amino acids. CDR3 amino acids: CASSLSDTTLFLNF. The CDR3 DNA follows: TGTGCCAGCAGTTTATCGGACACGACATTATTTCTTAACTTT.

This sequence joins TRBV19 and TRBJ1-2; 8 bases map to TRBD1. This CDR3 contains 15 residues. The V segment lost 3 bases and the J segment 4 bases; nucleotides outside the gene matches: 7. Looked up from germline, CDR1 is LNHDA and CDR2 is SQIVND (reference sequence). CDR3 region: CASSIATGEVYGYTF. As DNA, the CDR3 is TGTGCCAGTAGTATTGCGACAGGGGAGGTCTATGGCTACACCTTC.

This chain uses TRBV9 with TRBJ2-1; 7 positions agree with TRBD1. The CDR3 sequence is 14 residues long. The V segment lost 4 bases and the J segment 5 bases; nucleotides outside the gene matches: 6. Germline lookup yields CDR1 SGDLS and CDR2 YYNGEE. The CDR3 spells CASSPWTGDNEQFF. In DNA form, the CDR3 reads TGTGCCAGCAGCCCGTGGACAGGAGACAATGAGCAGTTCTTC.

CDR3 nucleotides: TGTGCTAGTGGGCCCACTCAAAACAGGGGGCTACTTAGCAATCAGCCCCAGCATTTT. Its translation: CASGPTQNRGLLSNQPQHF. This chain uses TRBV12-5 with TRBJ1-5, with TRBD1 matching 9 bases. CDR3 size: 19 residues. Per germline, CDR1 LGHNT and CDR2 FRNRAP. Losses at the gene ends were 6 bases for V and 0 bases for J; bases not matched to a gene: 15.

This sequence joins TRBV4-1 and TRBJ2-7; 11 nucleotides match TRBD1. V shed 3 bases and J 3 bases; nucleotides not matched to a gene: 7. Germline V CDR1 and CDR2: MGHRA, YSYEKL. The CDR3 covers 16 residues. The CDR3 DNA follows: TGCGCCAGCAGCCATATAAAGGGACAGGGGGACTACGAGCAGTACTTC. It encodes CASSHIKGQGDYEQYF.

The V gene is TRBV28, the J gene TRBJ1-2, with D perhaps TRBD1 (5 bases). The CDR3 covers 15 residues. From germline, CDR1 is MDHEN and CDR2 SYDVKM. V shed 5 bases and J shed 0 bases, with 13 bases lying between them. CDR3 region: CASSPDSYANYGYTF. The CDR3 DNA reads TGTGCCAGCAGTCCAGACAGTTACGCTAACTATGGCTACACCTTC.

The chain combines TRBV10-3 with TRBJ1-1, with D possibly TRBD1 on 6 matching bases. The CDR3 covers 15 residues. The germline CDR1 and CDR2 sequences are ENHRY and SYGVKD. The V and J ends lost 3 bases and 5 bases respectively, with 16 bases between them. CDR3 DNA sequence: TGTGCCATCAGTGACCTTAAGGGGGTCGAGACTGAAGCTTTCTTT. Protein product: CAISDLKGVETEAFF.

The V call is TRBV19, the J call TRBJ2-5; D possibly corresponds to TRBD2 (6 bases). Germline assignment: CDR1 LNHDA and CDR2 SQIVND (reference sequence). The CDR3 spans 16 residues. The V gene lost 3 bases and the J gene lost 2 bases, with 16 bases spanning the gap. The CDR3 region has the DNA TGTGCCAGTAGTATGGTGGGTGGTAGCGGACAAGAGACCCAGTACTTC. Protein: CASSMVGGSGQETQYF.

The chain employs TRBV6-5 and TRBJ1-1, with 7 nucleotides matching TRBD1. J lost 8 bases, V lost 2 bases, and 11 bases had no gene match. Germline values: CDR1 MNHEY, CDR2 SVGAGI. CDR3 length: 15 residues. The CDR3 DNA is TGTGCCAGCAGTTACCCGAGACAGGGCGTGGTAGAAGCTTTCTTT. Amino acids: CASSYPRQGVVEAFF.

The V gene is TRBV4-1, the J gene TRBJ1-1, with a tentative D call TRBD1 (6 bases). With 2 bases removed from V and 1 base from J, the gap between germline ends came to 14 bases. CDR1 is MGHRA, CDR2 YSYEKL, per germline. The CDR3 has 16 amino acids. The CDR3: CASSQNRDTKNTEAFF. CDR3 nucleotides: TGCGCCAGCAGCCAAAACCGGGACACAAAGAACACTGAAGCTTTCTTT.

This sequence joins TRBV25-1 and TRBJ2-1, with 11 bases that match TRBD2. V lost 8 bases, J lost 7 bases, and 10 bases stayed unmatched. This CDR3 comprises 15 residues. CDR1 and CDR2 from the germline V gene are MGHDK and SYGVNS. This chain's CDR3 is CASAGLAGSFNEQFF. The CDR3 bases are TGTGCCAGCGCTGGACTAGCGGGCTCATTTAATGAGCAGTTCTTC.

This clone was seen once. The rearrangement uses TRBV9 and TRBJ2-2, with 11 bases aligning to TRBD1. Germline V gene data show CDR1 as SGDLS and CDR2 as YYNGEE. The CDR3 contains 20 residues. The J segment lost 0 bases and the V segment lost 3 bases, leaving 13 bases of the junction unmatched. The CDR3 protein is CASSETLGTGGPANTGELFF. In DNA form, the CDR3 reads TGTGCCAGCAGCGAAACCTTGGGGACAGGGGGACCCGCGAACACCGGGGAGCTGTTTTTT.

The chain recombines TRBV9 with TRBJ2-5, with TRBD2 matching 12 bases. CDR3 length: 16 residues. V was clipped by 0 bases and J by 5 bases; unmatched bases: 5. CDR1 is SGDLS and CDR2 is YYNGEE in the germline V gene. CDR3 coding DNA: TGTGCCAGCAGCGTAGGTCTAGCGGGGGGGCATGAGACCCAGTACTTC. Translated: CASSVGLAGGHETQYF.

The CDR3 DNA sequence: TGTGCCAGCAGCACACCCGCCAGGAACACTGAAGCTTTCTTT. The encoded protein is CASSTPARNTEAFF. The V gene is TRBV5-5, the J gene TRBJ1-1, with no clear D. Per the germline V gene, CDR1 is SGHKS and CDR2 is YYEKEE (reference sequence). This CDR3 has 14 amino acids. Trimming stripped 4 bases from V and 1 base from J, with 11 bases between. Drawing the rest from reference TRBV5-5 and TRBJ1-1, the complete variable domain is DAGVTQSPTHLIKTRGQQVTLRCSPISGHKSVSWYQQVLGQGPQFIFQYYEKEERGRGNFPDRFSARQFPNYSSELNVNALLLGDSALYLCASSTPARNTEAFFGQGTRLTVV.

The chain couples TRBV6-1 to TRBJ2-2, with 7 bases matching TRBD1. The germline CDR1 and CDR2 sequences are MNHNS and SASEGT. V lost 3 bases and J lost 5; bases outside the gene matches: 6. The CDR3 is made up of 15 amino acids. CDR3 coding DNA: TGTGCCAGCAGTGAGTCTCAGGGGGAAACCGGGGAGCTGTTTTTT. As protein: CASSESQGETGELFF.

The gene calls are TRBV2 and TRBJ2-4; 9 positions match TRBD2. Per germline, CDR1 SNHLY and CDR2 FYNNEI. Losses at the gene ends were 6 bases for V and 5 bases for J; bases not matched to a gene: 11. The CDR3 sequence is 16 residues long. The chain's CDR3 is CASSAGTSRGQNIQYF. DNA for the CDR3: TGTGCCAGCAGCGCCGGGACTAGCCGGGGCCAAAACATTCAGTACTTC.

This chain joins TRBV9 and TRBJ1-4; D remains ambiguous. The V gene's germline CDR1 is SGDLS and CDR2 YYNGEE. CDR3 length: 14 residues. Between the trimmed V and J ends, which lost 7 bases and 5 bases, there was a span of 15 bases. The CDR3, as DNA: TGTGCCAGCTCGAGGGCAGACAAAAATGAAAAACTGTTTTTT. This codes for CASSRADKNEKLFF.

This clone was recorded only once. The V gene is TRBV19, the J gene TRBJ2-7; a possible D gene is TRBD2 (7 bases). Trimming left V 1 base short and J 5 bases short, with 15 bases between. The CDR3 spans 15 residues. CDR1 is LNHDA, CDR2 SQIVND, per germline (reference sequence). The CDR3 region is CASSIVSGGVNEQYF. The CDR3 DNA is TGTGCCAGTAGTATAGTATCGGGGGGCGTTAACGAGCAGTACTTC.

The rearrangement links TRBV7-2 to TRBJ2-5; possibly TRBD1 for D (6 bases). CDR3 length equals 11 residues. V dropped 8 bases and J dropped 5 bases, with 9 bases sitting between them. CDR1 SGHTA and CDR2 FQGNSA come from the germline V gene. The DNA of the CDR3 is TGTGCCAGCGGCCAGGGGGAGACCCAGTACTTC. This translates into CASGQGETQYF.

The J gene is TRBJ1-3, the V gene TRBV29-1; a possible D gene is TRBD1 (5 bases). Germline lookup yields CDR1 SQVTM and CDR2 ANQGSEA. With 6 bases removed from V and 0 bases from J, the gap between germline ends came to 15 bases. CDR3 length equals 15 residues. CDR3 region: CSVPLGLRSGNTIYF. Here the CDR3 DNA reads TGCAGCGTGCCCCTGGGGCTACGCTCTGGAAACACCATATATTTT.

The chain is built from TRBV27 and TRBJ2-7; D perhaps matches TRBD2 (6 bases). The CDR3 sequence is 17 residues long. CDR1 and CDR2 (germline): MNHEY, SMNVEV (reference sequence). The V and J ends lost 0 bases and 0 bases respectively, with 15 bases between them. DNA for the CDR3: TGTGCCAGCAGTTTATCGGGTCTAGCGATGACCTCCTACGAGCAGTACTTC. This encodes CASSLSGLAMTSYEQYF.

CDR3 DNA sequence: TGTGCCAGCAGTCTCACAGGGGCCACCGGGGAGCTGTTTTTT. Encoded protein: CASSLTGATGELFF. The chain links TRBV7-9 to TRBJ2-2, with 7 nucleotides matching TRBD1. The V segment lost 6 bases and the J segment 4 bases; nucleotides outside the gene matches: 5. This CDR3 spans 14 amino acids. Looked up from germline, CDR1 is SEHNR and CDR2 is FQNEAQ (reference sequence).

The chain is built from TRBV6-5 and TRBJ2-1; D call uncertain. There are 11 residues in the CDR3. Looked up from germline, CDR1 is MNHEY and CDR2 is SVGAGI. Deletions cut 4 bases from V and 7 bases from J, with 5 bases between. The CDR3 here is CASSSFNEQFF. The DNA for the CDR3 is TGTGCCAGCAGTTCGTTTAATGAGCAGTTCTTC.

The chain joins TRBV7-9 to TRBJ2-5; no definite D call. Trimming took off 6 bases at V and 2 bases at J, with 4 bases between the two ends. The germline V gene has CDR1 SEHNR and CDR2 FQNEAQ (reference sequence). The CDR3 runs to 11 residues. CDR3 in amino acids: CASRHQETQYF. CDR3 nucleotides: TGTGCCAGCAGACATCAAGAGACCCAGTACTTC. Together with reference TRBV7-9 and TRBJ2-5, the CDR3 gives the full variable domain: DTGVSQNPRHKITKRGQNVTFRCDPISEHNRLYWYRQTLGQGPEFLTYFQNEAQLEKSRLLSDRFSAERPKGSFSTLEIQRTEQGDSAMYLCASRHQETQYFGPGTRLLVL.

This chain joins TRBV19 and TRBJ1-1, with D hard to call. In germline, CDR1 is LNHDA, CDR2 SQIVND (reference sequence). The V end was cut by 5 bases, the J end by 0 bases, with 7 bases between. CDR3 size: 13 residues. For the CDR3, the DNA is TGTGCCAGTAGTGTGACACTGAACACTGAAGCTTTCTTT. This encodes CASSVTLNTEAFF.

The chain links TRBV29-1 to TRBJ1-1, with D unclear. Germline assignment: CDR1 SQVTM and CDR2 ANQGSEA. The CDR3 has 13 amino acids. Trimming left V 4 bases short and J 0 bases short, with 9 bases between. The CDR3 here is CSVVGRLNTEAFF. Written as DNA, the CDR3 is TGCAGCGTTGTTGGCAGGTTGAACACTGAAGCTTTCTTT.